Described below is a single TCR beta chain sequence and its context. One entry per CDR3 protein results from TCRdb running MiXCR on the 5' RACE reads. Of around 53,000 distinct CDR3 sequences listed, 14% to 15% were seen once; the top ten hold 16%. Trimming took off 10 bases at V and 4 bases at J, with 6 bases between the two ends. Looked up from germline, CDR1 is KGHDR and CDR2 is SFDVKD. This CDR3 is built from 11 residues. This sample was taken from a study of T cells of healthy individuals. This chain links TRBV24-1 with TRBJ1-4, with D unresolved. The source of this sequence is a human donor in good health. The CDR3 DNA follows: TGTGCCACGAGCTTTAATGAAAAACTGTTTTTT. As protein: CATSFNEKLFF.